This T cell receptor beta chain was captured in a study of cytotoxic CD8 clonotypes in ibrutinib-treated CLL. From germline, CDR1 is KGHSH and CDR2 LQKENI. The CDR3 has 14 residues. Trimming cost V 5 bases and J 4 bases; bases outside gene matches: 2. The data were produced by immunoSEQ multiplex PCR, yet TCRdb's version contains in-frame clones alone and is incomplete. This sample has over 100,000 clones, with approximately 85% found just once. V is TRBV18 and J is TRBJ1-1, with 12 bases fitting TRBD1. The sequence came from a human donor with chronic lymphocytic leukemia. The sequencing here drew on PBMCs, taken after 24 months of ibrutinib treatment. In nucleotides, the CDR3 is TGTGCCAGCTCATTGGGACAGGGGGCCACTGAAGCTTTCTTT. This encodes CASSLGQGATEAFF.